Below, one TCR beta chain is given with its context. The antigen is not known. This entry is derived from a study of T cell clonotyping in hematopoietic cell transplantation. Study-wide results and limits: Cells were unsorted, so CD4 and CD8 contributions were not separated. At the given depth, recipient repertoires were over 95% de novo clonotypes. Higher Inverse Simpson Index values in graft donor and pretransplant recipient predicted broader posttransplant TCR diversity.

Method: immunoSEQ multiplex PCR; TCRdb's copy keeps in-frame clones and lacks some. The sample has some 4,400 clones, around 79% seen once; the top ten hold 27%. The CDR3 loop spans 14 amino acids. The V end lost 3 bases, the J end lost 9 bases, and 12 bases lay between the germline ends. Germline lookup yields CDR1 SGHTA and CDR2 FQGNSA. Blood collection times were about day -28 and days 30, 100, 180 posttransplant. The rearrangement links TRBV7-2 to TRBJ1-6; a possible D gene is TRBD1 (6 bases). This sample comprised peripheral blood mononuclear cells, obtained 100 days after allogeneic stem cell transplant. The receptor was derived from a female patient aged 45-65 years who had an allogeneic stem cell transplant from an unrelated donor, so the T cells may come from the graft donor. Some clones in this sample may be carry-over from other donors' samples. The CDR3 coding sequence is TGTGCCAGCAGCTTCTCAGGGGCAGGTTCACCCCTCCACTTT. This encodes CASSFSGAGSPLHF.